This T cell receptor (beta chain) was sequenced in a study of blood T cell repertoires in COVID-19. Profiled with immunoSEQ multiplex PCR; TCRdb holds only in-frame clones, not every one. In the table there are 90,000 to 120,000 clones, approximately 70% of which are singletons. The CDR3 consists of 13 residues. The V and J ends lost 11 bases and 1 base respectively, with 13 bases between them. CDR1 and CDR2 (germline): LNHDA, SQIVND (reference sequence). Sequences were obtained from peripheral blood. This clonotype was obtained from a man at least 80 years old with acute or convalescent COVID-19. V gene TRBV19 combines with J gene TRBJ2-3; a possible D gene is TRBD2 (5 bases). The CDR3 reads CASGISGTDTQYF. In DNA, the CDR3 is TGTGCCTCCGGGATTAGCGGCACAGATACGCAGTATTTT.